The clone carrying this T cell receptor (beta chain) has only one observation. Additional DNA sequences in this sample encode the identical CDR3. The CDR3 contains 13 residues. The V gene's germline CDR1 is SQVTM and CDR2 ANQGSEA. V was pared by 4 bases and J by 0 bases, with 9 bases between. In the study's own analysis: Researchers report that nucleated cell counts were estimated from reference gene primer amplification. Method: immunoSEQ multiplex PCR; TCRdb's copy keeps in-frame clones and lacks some. V, J and clone size are those of that table, while D and trimming were read from the DNA. The data contain about 330,000 clones, about 89% of them seen just once; the ten biggest clones take up approximately 5.3%. The source of the sample is a study of blood T cell repertoires in COVID-19. In the study overall: COVID-19 samples, acute and convalescent, were from the United States, Italy and Spain.

Cohorts were determined from participant-reported clinical history. The TCR comes from a woman aged 25 to 39 who had recovered from COVID-19. The chain is built from TRBV29-1 and TRBJ1-1; D might be TRBD1 (5 bases). The sample consisted of PBMCs or T cells enriched from blood (not recorded which). In DNA form, the CDR3 reads TGCAGCGTTGGGGGGAGGATGAACACTGAAGCTTTCTTT. Translating it yields CSVGGRMNTEAFF.